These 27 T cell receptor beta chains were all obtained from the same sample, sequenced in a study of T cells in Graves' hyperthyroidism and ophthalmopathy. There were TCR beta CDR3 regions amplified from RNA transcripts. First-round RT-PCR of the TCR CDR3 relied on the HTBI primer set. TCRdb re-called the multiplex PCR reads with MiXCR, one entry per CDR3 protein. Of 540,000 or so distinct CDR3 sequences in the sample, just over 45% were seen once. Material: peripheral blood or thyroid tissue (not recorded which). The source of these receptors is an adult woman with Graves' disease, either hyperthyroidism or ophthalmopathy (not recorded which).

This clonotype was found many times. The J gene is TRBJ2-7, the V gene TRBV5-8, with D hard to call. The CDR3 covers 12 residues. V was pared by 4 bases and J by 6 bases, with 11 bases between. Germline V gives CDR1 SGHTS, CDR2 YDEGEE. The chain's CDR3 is CASSLARSEQYF. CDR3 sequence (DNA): TGTGCCAGCAGCCTCGCGCGGAGCGAGCAGTACTTC. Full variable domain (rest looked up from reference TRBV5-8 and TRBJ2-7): EAGVTQSPTHLIKTRGQQATLRCSPISGHTSVYWYQQALGLGLQFLLWYDEGEERNRGNFPPRFSGRQFPNYSSELNVNALELEDSALYLCASSLARSEQYFGPGTRLTVT.

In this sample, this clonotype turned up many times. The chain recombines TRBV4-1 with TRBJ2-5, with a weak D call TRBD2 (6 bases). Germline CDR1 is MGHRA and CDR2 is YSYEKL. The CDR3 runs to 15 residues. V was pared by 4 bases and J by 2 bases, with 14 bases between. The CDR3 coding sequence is TGCGCCAGCAGCCCTCCGAGAGGGAGGCAAGAGACCCAGTACTTC. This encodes CASSPPRGRQETQYF.

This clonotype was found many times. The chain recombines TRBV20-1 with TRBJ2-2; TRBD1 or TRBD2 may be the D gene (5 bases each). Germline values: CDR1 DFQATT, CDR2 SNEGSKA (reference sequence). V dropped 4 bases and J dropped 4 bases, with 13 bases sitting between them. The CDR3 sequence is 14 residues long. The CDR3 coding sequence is TGCAGTGCTATTCTAGGGGCGGGCACCGGGGAGCTGTTTTTT. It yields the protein CSAILGAGTGELFF.

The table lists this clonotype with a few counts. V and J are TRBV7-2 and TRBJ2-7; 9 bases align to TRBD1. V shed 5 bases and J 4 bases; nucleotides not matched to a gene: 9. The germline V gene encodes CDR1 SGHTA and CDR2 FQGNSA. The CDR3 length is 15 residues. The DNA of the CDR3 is TGTGCCAGCAGCCCTCGGACAGGGGATAGATACGAGCAGTACTTC. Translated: CASSPRTGDRYEQYF. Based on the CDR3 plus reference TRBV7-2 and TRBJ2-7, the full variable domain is GAGVSQSPSNKVTEKGKDVELRCDPISGHTALYWYRQSLGQGLEFLIYFQGNSAPDKSGLPSDRFSAERTGGSVSTLTIQRTQQEDSAVYLCASSPRTGDRYEQYFGPGTRLTVT.

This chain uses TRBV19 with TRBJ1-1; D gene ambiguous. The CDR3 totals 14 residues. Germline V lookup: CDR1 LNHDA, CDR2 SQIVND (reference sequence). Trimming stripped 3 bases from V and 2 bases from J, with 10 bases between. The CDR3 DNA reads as TGTGCCAGTAGTATCGGAGGCCGAAACACTGAAGCTTTCTTT. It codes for CASSIGGRNTEAFF.

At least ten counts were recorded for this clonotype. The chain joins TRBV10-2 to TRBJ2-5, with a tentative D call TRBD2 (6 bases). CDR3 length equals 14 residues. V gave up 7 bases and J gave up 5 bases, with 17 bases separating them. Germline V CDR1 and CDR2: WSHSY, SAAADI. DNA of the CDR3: TGCGCCAGCACCACTGGCGGGATGGGGGAGACCCAGTACTTC. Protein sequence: CASTTGGMGETQYF.

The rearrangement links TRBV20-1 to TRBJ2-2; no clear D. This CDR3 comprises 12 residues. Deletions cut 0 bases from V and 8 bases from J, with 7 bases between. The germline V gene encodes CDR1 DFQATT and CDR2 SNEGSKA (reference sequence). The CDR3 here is CSARDRAGELFF. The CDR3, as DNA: TGCAGTGCTAGAGATCGGGCAGGGGAGCTGTTTTTT.

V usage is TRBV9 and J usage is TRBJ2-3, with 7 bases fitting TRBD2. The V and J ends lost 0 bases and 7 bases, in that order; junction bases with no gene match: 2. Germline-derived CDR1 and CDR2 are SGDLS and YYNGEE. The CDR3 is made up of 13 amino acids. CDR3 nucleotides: TGTGCCAGCAGCGTAGTCGGGGGGAATACGCAGTATTTT. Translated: CASSVVGGNTQYF.

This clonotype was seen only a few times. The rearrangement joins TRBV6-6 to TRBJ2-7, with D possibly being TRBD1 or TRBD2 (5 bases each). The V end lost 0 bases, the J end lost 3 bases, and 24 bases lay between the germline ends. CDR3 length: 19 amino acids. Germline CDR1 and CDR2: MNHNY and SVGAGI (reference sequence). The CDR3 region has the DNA TGTGCCAGCAGTTACTCGAGTGAGGTCACGAGGGGCTTTAACTACGAGCAGTACTTC. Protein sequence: CASSYSSEVTRGFNYEQYF.

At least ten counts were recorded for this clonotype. The DNA of the CDR3 is TGTGCCAGCAGTGAGGTCCAGATGGGCTATGGCTACACCTTC. Encoded protein: CASSEVQMGYGYTF. The chain carries TRBV2 and TRBJ1-2; the D is unclear. The ends were cut back, 3 bases at V and 4 bases at J, with 12 bases in the middle. The CDR3 loop spans 14 amino acids. Germline V gives CDR1 SNHLY, CDR2 FYNNEI.

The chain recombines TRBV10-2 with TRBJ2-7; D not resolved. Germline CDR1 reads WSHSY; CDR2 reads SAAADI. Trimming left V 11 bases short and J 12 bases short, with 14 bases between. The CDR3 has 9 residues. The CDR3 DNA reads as TGCGCCCCCTACTGGGTGGGGTACTTC. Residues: CAPYWVGYF.

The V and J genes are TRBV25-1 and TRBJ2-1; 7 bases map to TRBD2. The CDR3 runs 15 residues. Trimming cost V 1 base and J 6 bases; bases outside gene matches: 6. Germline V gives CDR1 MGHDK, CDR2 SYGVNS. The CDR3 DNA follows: TGTGCCAGCAGTGAATGGGGCGGGGGTGGCAATGAGCAGTTCTTC. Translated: CASSEWGGGGNEQFF.

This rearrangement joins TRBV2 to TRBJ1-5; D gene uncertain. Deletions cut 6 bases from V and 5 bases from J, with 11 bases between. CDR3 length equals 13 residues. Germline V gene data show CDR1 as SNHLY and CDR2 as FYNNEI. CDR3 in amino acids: CASSLEIDQPQHF. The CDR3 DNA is TGTGCCAGCAGCTTGGAGATCGATCAGCCCCAGCATTTT.

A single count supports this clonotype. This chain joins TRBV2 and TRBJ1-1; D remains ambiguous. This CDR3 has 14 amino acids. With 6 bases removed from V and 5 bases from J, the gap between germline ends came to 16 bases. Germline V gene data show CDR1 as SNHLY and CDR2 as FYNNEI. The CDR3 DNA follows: TGTGCCAGCAGACCGGGGTCTAGTCGGACTGAAGCTTTCTTT. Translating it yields CASRPGSSRTEAFF.

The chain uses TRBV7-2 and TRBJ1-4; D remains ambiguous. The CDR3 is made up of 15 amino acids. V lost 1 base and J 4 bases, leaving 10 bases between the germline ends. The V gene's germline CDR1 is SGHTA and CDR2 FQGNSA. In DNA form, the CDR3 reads TGTGCCAGCAGCTTAGTACCCAAGCATAATGAAAAACTGTTTTTT. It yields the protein CASSLVPKHNEKLFF. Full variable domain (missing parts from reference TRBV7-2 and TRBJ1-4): GAGVSQSPSNKVTEKGKDVELRCDPISGHTALYWYRQSLGQGLEFLIYFQGNSAPDKSGLPSDRFSAERTGGSVSTLTIQRTQQEDSAVYLCASSLVPKHNEKLFFGSGTQLSVL.

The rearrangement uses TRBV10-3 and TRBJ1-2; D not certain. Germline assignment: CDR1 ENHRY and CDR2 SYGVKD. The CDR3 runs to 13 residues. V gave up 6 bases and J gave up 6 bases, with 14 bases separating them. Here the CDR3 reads CAIREEVEDGYTF. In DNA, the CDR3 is TGTGCCATCAGAGAGGAGGTAGAAGATGGCTACACCTTC.

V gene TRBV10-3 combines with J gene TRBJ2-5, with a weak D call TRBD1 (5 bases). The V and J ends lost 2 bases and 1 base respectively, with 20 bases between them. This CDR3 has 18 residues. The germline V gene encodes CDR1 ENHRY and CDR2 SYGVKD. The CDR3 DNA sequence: TGTGCCATCAGTGAGCCCCCCCCTCGGCAGGGTTTCCAAGAGACCCAGTACTTC. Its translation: CAISEPPPRQGFQETQYF.

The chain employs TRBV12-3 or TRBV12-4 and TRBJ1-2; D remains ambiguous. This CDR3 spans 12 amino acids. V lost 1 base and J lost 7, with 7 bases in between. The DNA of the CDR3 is TGTGCCAGCAGTTTAGGCACCTTTGGCTACACCTTC. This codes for CASSLGTFGYTF.

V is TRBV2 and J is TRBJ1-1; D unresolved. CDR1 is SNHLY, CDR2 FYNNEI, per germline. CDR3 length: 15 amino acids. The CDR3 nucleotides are TGTGCTAGAGGGTTTGGAGGAGGAATGAACACTGAAGCTTTCTTT. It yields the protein CARGFGGGMNTEAFF.

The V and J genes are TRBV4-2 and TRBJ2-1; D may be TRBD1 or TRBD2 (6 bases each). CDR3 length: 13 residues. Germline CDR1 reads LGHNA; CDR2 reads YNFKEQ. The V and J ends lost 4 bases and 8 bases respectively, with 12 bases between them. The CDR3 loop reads CASSPNGGHEQFF. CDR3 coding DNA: TGTGCCAGCAGCCCCAACGGGGGCCATGAGCAGTTCTTC.

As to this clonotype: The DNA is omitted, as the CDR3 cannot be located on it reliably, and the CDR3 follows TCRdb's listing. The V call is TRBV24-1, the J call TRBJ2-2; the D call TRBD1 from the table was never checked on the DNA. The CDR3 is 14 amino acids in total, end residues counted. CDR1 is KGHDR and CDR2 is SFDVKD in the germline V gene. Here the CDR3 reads CATRGQGTPGSCFF.

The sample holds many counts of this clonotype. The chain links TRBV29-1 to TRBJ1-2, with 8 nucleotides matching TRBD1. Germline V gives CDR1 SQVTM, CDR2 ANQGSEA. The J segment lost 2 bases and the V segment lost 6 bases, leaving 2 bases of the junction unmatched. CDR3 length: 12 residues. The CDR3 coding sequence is TGCAGCGTGGGGACAGGCAACTATGGCTACACCTTC. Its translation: CSVGTGNYGYTF. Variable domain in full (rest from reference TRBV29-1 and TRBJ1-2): SAVISQKPSRDICQRGTSLTIQCQVDSQVTMMFWYRQQPGQSLTLIATANQGSEATYESGFVIDKFPISRPNLTFSTLTVSNMSPEDSSIYLCSVGTGNYGYTFGSGTRLTVV.

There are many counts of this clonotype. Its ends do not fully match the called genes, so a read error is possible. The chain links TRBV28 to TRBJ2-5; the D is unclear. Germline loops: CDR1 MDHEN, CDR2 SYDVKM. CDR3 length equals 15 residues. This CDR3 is CASSPTGDRRKSSHF. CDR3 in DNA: TGTGCCAGCAGTCCTACCGGCGACCGACGGAAATCCAGTCACTTC.

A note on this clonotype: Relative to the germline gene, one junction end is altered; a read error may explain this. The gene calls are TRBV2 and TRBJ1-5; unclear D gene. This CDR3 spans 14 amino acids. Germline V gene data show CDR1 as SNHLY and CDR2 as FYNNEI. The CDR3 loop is CASREALKDQPQHF. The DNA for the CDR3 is TGTGCCAGCAGGGAAGCGCTTAAGGATCAGCCCCAGCATTTT.

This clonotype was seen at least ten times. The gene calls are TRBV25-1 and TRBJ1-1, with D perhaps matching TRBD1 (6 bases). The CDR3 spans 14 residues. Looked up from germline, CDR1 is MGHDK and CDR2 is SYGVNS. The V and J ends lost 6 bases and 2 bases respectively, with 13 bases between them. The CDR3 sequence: CASRTGTSNTEAFF. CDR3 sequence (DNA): TGTGCCAGCAGGACCGGGACATCTAACACTGAAGCTTTCTTT.

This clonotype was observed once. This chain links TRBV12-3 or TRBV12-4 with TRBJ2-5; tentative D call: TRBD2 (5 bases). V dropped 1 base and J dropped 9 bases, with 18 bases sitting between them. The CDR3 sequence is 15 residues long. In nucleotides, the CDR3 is TGTGCCAGCAGTTTAGGGCGGCGGGTTCGGCAGCCCCAGTACTTC. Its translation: CASSLGRRVRQPQYF.

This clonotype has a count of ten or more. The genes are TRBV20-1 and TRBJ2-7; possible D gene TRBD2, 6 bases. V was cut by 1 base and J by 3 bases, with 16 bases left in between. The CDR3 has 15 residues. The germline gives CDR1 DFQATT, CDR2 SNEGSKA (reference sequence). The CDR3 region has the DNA TGCAGTGCTAGAGGCACCGGGACTGATAACTACGAGCAGTACTTC. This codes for CSARGTGTDNYEQYF.